The 15 T cell receptor beta chains listed next were all sequenced from one sample in a study of T-cell memory formation after mild COVID-19. One entry per CDR3 protein, called by TCRdb with MiXCR from the 5' RACE reads. Of about 270,000 distinct CDR3 sequences listed, roughly 14% are singletons. The specimen sequenced was PBMCs or a T cell subset sorted from them (not recorded which). Every receptor here comes from an adult woman who had mild COVID-19 (a few samples of this study predate the infection). Cell type and time point are not known.

This chain uses TRBV2 with TRBJ2-5; D gene uncertain. The CDR3 has 12 amino acids. Germline assignment: CDR1 SNHLY and CDR2 FYNNEI. V was trimmed by 7 bases and J by 5 bases, leaving 11 bases between them. CDR3 region: CASKLVPETQYF. The CDR3 DNA sequence: TGTGCCAGCAAGCTGGTCCCGGAGACCCAGTACTTC.

The gene calls are TRBV6-4 and TRBJ1-5, with a possible D match to TRBD1 (6 bases). V was clipped by 6 bases and J by 4 bases, with 16 bases between them. Germline V lookup: CDR1 MRHNA, CDR2 SNTAGT. This CDR3 has 15 amino acids. CDR3 sequence: CASSDLDRINQPQHF. The CDR3 DNA is TGTGCCAGCAGCGACCTAGACAGGATAAATCAGCCCCAGCATTTT.

This clonotype was seen a few times. The J gene is TRBJ2-2, the V gene TRBV2; the D gene is possibly TRBD2 (8 bases). The V gene lost 5 bases and the J gene lost 4 bases, with 17 bases spanning the gap. Germline lookup yields CDR1 SNHLY and CDR2 FYNNEI. The CDR3 has 16 amino acids. DNA for the CDR3: TGTGCCAGCAGTCGGGAGGGCGGGACAGTCACCGGGGAGCTGTTTTTT. It is translated as CASSREGGTVTGELFF.

V gene TRBV7-6 combines with J gene TRBJ2-7; TRBD1 agrees at 7 bases. This CDR3 has 15 amino acids. Germline values: CDR1 SGHVS, CDR2 FNYEAQ. J gave up 2 bases and V 0 bases, and 4 bases lay outside the gene matches. The CDR3 reads CASSLAFGQAYEQYF. In nucleotides, the CDR3 is TGTGCCAGCAGCTTAGCTTTTGGACAGGCCTACGAGCAGTACTTC.

V and J are TRBV29-1 and TRBJ1-2; 7 bases match TRBD1. Germline V CDR1 and CDR2: SQVTM, ANQGSEA. The CDR3 has 13 residues. Unmatched junction bases numbered 5, after V lost 7 bases and J lost 0 bases. CDR3 sequence: CSAMTGSNYGYTF. In nucleotides, the CDR3 is TGCAGCGCTATGACAGGGTCTAACTATGGCTACACCTTC.

The chain uses TRBV24-1 and TRBJ2-3; TRBD2 matches 12 bases. Germline lookup yields CDR1 KGHDR and CDR2 SFDVKD. The trim removed 3 bases at V and 4 bases at J, leaving 4 bases unmatched. There are 16 residues in the CDR3. The CDR3 sequence is CATSDPTSGGADTQYF. The CDR3 nucleotides read TGTGCCACCAGTGATCCGACTAGCGGGGGAGCAGATACGCAGTATTTT.

This clonotype was counted many times. This rearrangement joins TRBV20-1 to TRBJ1-6; TRBD1 agrees at 10 bases. After removal of 3 bases from V and 8 bases from J, the junction contained 7 bases not matched to a gene. The CDR3 runs 15 residues. Germline CDR1 reads DFQATT; CDR2 reads SNEGSKA (reference sequence). The CDR3 DNA follows: TGCAGTGCTAGGCTCCGGGACAGGGGACATTCACCCCTCCACTTT. Protein sequence: CSARLRDRGHSPLHF.

This clonotype was counted between two and nine times. V usage is TRBV2 and J usage is TRBJ2-2, with 10 nucleotides matching TRBD2. The CDR3 is 17 amino acids. The germline gives CDR1 SNHLY, CDR2 FYNNEI. The V segment lost 8 bases and the J segment 6 bases; nucleotides outside the gene matches: 15. The CDR3 loop is CASRSSGGQFRPGELFF. DNA of the CDR3: TGTGCCAGCCGGTCTAGCGGGGGCCAGTTTCGACCCGGGGAGCTGTTTTTT.

This sequence joins TRBV5-1 and TRBJ1-6, with D maybe TRBD1 (5 bases). The ends were cut back, 4 bases at V and 14 bases at J, with 22 bases in the middle. From germline, CDR1 is SGHRS and CDR2 YFSETQ. The CDR3 is made up of 15 amino acids. In DNA form, the CDR3 reads TGCGCCAGCAGCCTGTCCCCCGGGACTGGCGCATCCCTCCACTTT. It codes for CASSLSPGTGASLHF.

The chain employs TRBV29-1 and TRBJ2-7; D may be TRBD1 (5 bases). The germline V gene encodes CDR1 SQVTM and CDR2 ANQGSEA. The CDR3 runs 13 residues. V was cut by 4 bases and J by 1 base, with 11 bases left in between. The CDR3 loop reads CSVAPTVSYEQYF. CDR3 DNA sequence: TGCAGCGTTGCCCCGACAGTTTCCTACGAGCAGTACTTC.

This clonotype was counted a few times. The chain uses TRBV3-1 and TRBJ2-5; D gene ambiguous. The CDR3 is made up of 13 amino acids. Germline V lookup: CDR1 LGHDT, CDR2 YNNKEL (reference sequence). Trimming removed 1 base at V and 5 bases at J, with 8 bases between. CDR3 bases: TGTGCCAGCAGCCAAGGACTTAAGGAGACCCAGTACTTC. It specifies CASSQGLKETQYF.

The CDR3: CASSQDVKGTTKQYF. In DNA, the CDR3 is TGCGCCAGCAGCCAAGACGTAAAAGGAACTACGAAGCAGTACTTC. V gene TRBV4-3 combines with J gene TRBJ2-7, with D unresolved. V lost 0 bases and J 8 bases, leaving 17 bases between the germline ends. Germline CDR1 reads LGHNA; CDR2 reads YSLEER. The CDR3 is 15 amino acids.

V is TRBV19 and J is TRBJ1-1; no reliable D call. The CDR3 is made up of 13 amino acids. CDR1 LNHDA and CDR2 SQIVND come from the germline V gene (reference sequence). V gave up 7 bases and J gave up 1 base, with 10 bases separating them. The CDR3 DNA sequence: TGTGCCAGTAAAATCCAGACGAACACTGAAGCTTTCTTT. Its protein is CASKIQTNTEAFF. Together with reference TRBV19 and TRBJ1-1, the CDR3 gives the full variable domain: DGGITQSPKYLFRKEGQNVTLSCEQNLNHDAMYWYRQDPGQGLRLIYYSQIVNDFQKGDIAEGYSVSREKKESFPLTVTSAQKNPTAFYLCASKIQTNTEAFFGQGTRLTVV.

The chain employs TRBV4-1 and TRBJ1-2; no clear D. CDR1 MGHRA and CDR2 YSYEKL come from the germline V gene. The CDR3 has 14 amino acids. V dropped 1 base and J dropped 5 bases, with 11 bases sitting between them. The CDR3 loop reads CASSQVAGQYGYTF. The CDR3 DNA sequence: TGCGCCAGCAGCCAAGTGGCCGGTCAATATGGCTACACCTTC.

The chain couples TRBV6-4 to TRBJ1-1; a weak D match, TRBD1 (5 bases). Germline assignment: CDR1 MRHNA and CDR2 SNTAGT. V was trimmed by 6 bases and J by 0 bases, leaving 11 bases between them. This CDR3 has 14 amino acids. The CDR3 loop is CASRRDLMNTEAFF. The CDR3 DNA is TGTGCCAGCAGGAGGGACCTAATGAACACTGAAGCTTTCTTT.